Below, 21 T cell receptor beta chains from the same sample are listed, as sequenced in a study of blood T cell repertoires in COVID-19. Clones were sequenced by immunoSEQ multiplex PCR, and TCRdb holds only the in-frame ones, with some missing. Seen here are about 40,000 clones, about 80% observed once, and the top ten hold 2.6%. Sequencing was done on a sample of peripheral blood. These receptor sequences come from a woman aged 60-70 years with acute or convalescent COVID-19.

In this sample, this clone turned up a few times. The chain uses TRBV7-8 and TRBJ1-5, with TRBD1 matching over 9 bases. Germline CDR1 SGHVS, CDR2 FQNEAQ. The CDR3 contains 14 residues. With 7 bases clipped from V and 7 bases from J, the junction kept 8 bases outside the gene matches. CDR3 residues: CASTRTGVGQPQHF. DNA of the CDR3: TGTGCCAGCACCCGGACAGGGGTTGGCCAGCCCCAGCATTTT.

The gene calls are TRBV28 and TRBJ2-1; D unresolved. The CDR3 spans 14 residues. V lost 3 bases, J lost 4 bases, and 10 bases lay in between. Germline V gives CDR1 MDHEN, CDR2 SYDVKM. The CDR3 sequence: CASSFAHRYNEQFF. DNA for the CDR3: TGTGCCAGCAGTTTTGCCCACCGGTACAATGAGCAGTTCTTC.

The chain employs TRBV14 and TRBJ2-7; D might be TRBD2 (5 bases). The V gene lost 1 base and the J gene lost 0 bases, with 13 bases spanning the gap. Germline lookup yields CDR1 SGHDN and CDR2 FVKESK. This CDR3 is built from 16 residues. This CDR3 reads CASSQGRRVRSYEQYF. CDR3 in DNA: TGTGCCAGCAGCCAAGGGAGGCGGGTTCGCTCCTACGAGCAGTACTTC. The full variable domain, in which reference TRBV14 and TRBJ2-7 provide the parts outside the CDR3, is EAGVTQFPSHSVIEKGQTVTLRCDPISGHDNLYWYRRVMGKEIKFLLHFVKESKQDESGMPNNRFLAERTGGTYSTLKVQPAELEDSGVYFCASSQGRRVRSYEQYFGPGTRLTVT.

The chain is built from TRBV5-1 and TRBJ2-1, with 7 bases fitting TRBD2. The CDR3 has 13 residues. V dropped 5 bases and J dropped 8; count of bases not matched to a gene: 7. From germline, CDR1 is SGHRS and CDR2 YFSETQ. CDR3 DNA: TGCGCCAGCAGTTCGCGGGAGTCTGATGAGCAGTTCTTC. Protein sequence: CASSSRESDEQFF.

V and J are TRBV12-3 or TRBV12-4 and TRBJ2-5, with 7 bases lining up with TRBD1. CDR3 length equals 13 residues. J was trimmed by 1 base and V by 7 bases; bases with no gene match: 3. The CDR3 bases are TGTGCCAGCACCACAGGGGCCCAAGAGACCCAGTACTTC. Protein product: CASTTGAQETQYF.

The CDR3, as DNA: TGCGCCAGCACCCGCGAGGCCATGAACACTGAAGCTTTCTTT. It translates to CASTREAMNTEAFF. This chain uses TRBV5-1 with TRBJ1-1; no clear D gene. The CDR3 is made up of 14 amino acids. Trimming removed 6 bases from V and 0 bases from J, with 12 bases in between. Germline CDR1 SGHRS, CDR2 YFSETQ.

CDR3 sequence: CATRDRGAQPQHF. The CDR3 DNA follows: TGTGCCACGCGGGACAGGGGGGCTCAGCCCCAGCATTTT. V is TRBV19 and J is TRBJ1-5; 11 bases match TRBD1. The CDR3 loop spans 13 amino acids. V lost 10 bases to trimming and J lost 6 bases; unmatched junction nucleotides: 5. Germline V gene data show CDR1 as LNHDA and CDR2 as SQIVND (reference sequence). The entire variable domain, with the rest obtained from reference TRBV19 and TRBJ1-5, is as follows: DGGITQSPKYLFRKEGQNVTLSCEQNLNHDAMYWYRQDPGQGLRLIYYSQIVNDFQKGDIAEGYSVSREKKESFPLTVTSAQKNPTAFYLCATRDRGAQPQHFGDGTRLSIL.

This chain uses TRBV2 with TRBJ2-1; TRBD1 matches 11 bases. Germline CDR1 and CDR2: SNHLY and FYNNEI. The CDR3 has 16 amino acids. V gave up 4 bases and J gave up 5 bases; unmatched junction bases: 7. CDR3 loop: CASSGMGQGDHNEQFF. The CDR3 DNA is TGTGCCAGCAGTGGAATGGGACAGGGGGACCACAATGAGCAGTTCTTC.

J is TRBJ1-5 and V is TRBV10-2; the match to TRBD1 covers 7 bases. The CDR3 sequence is 15 residues long. J lost 4 bases, V lost 3 bases, and 6 bases had no gene match. Germline lookup yields CDR1 WSHSY and CDR2 SAAADI. CDR3 coding DNA: TGCGCCAGCAGTGATTCGCAGGGACAGAATCAGCCCCAGCATTTT. Residues: CASSDSQGQNQPQHF.

J is TRBJ2-3 and V is TRBV2; 10 bases line up with TRBD2. Losses at the gene ends were 7 bases for V and 3 bases for J; bases not matched to a gene: 4. The CDR3 totals 14 residues. Germline lookup yields CDR1 SNHLY and CDR2 FYNNEI. CDR3 DNA sequence: TGTGCCAGCACGGCTAGCGGGAGAACAGATACGCAGTATTTT. Encoded protein: CASTASGRTDTQYF.

J is TRBJ2-7 and V is TRBV27, with a weak D call TRBD1 (6 bases). CDR1 and CDR2 from the germline V gene are MNHEY and SMNVEV (reference sequence). V was pared by 2 bases and J by 3 bases, with 14 bases between. CDR3 size: 15 residues. The CDR3 region is CASSLAIGQLYEQYF. In DNA form, the CDR3 reads TGTGCCAGCAGTTTAGCCATAGGACAGCTCTACGAGCAGTACTTC.

The genes are TRBV30 and TRBJ2-5, with D possibly matching TRBD2 (6 bases). Per the germline V gene, CDR1 is GTSNPN and CDR2 is SVGIG (reference sequence). CDR3 length: 13 amino acids. With 2 bases removed from V and 5 bases from J, the gap between germline ends came to 12 bases. The DNA of the CDR3 is TGTGCCTGGAGTTGGAGGGAGACGGAGACCCAGTACTTC. It codes for CAWSWRETETQYF.

The chain joins TRBV7-9 to TRBJ1-2, with D maybe TRBD1 (5 bases). V shed 3 bases and J shed 2 bases, with 10 bases lying between them. The CDR3 is made up of 14 amino acids. In germline, CDR1 is SEHNR, CDR2 FQNEAQ (reference sequence). CDR3 coding DNA: TGTGCCAGCAGCTTGATAGGGGCCAACTATGGCTACACCTTC. Encoded protein: CASSLIGANYGYTF.

V is TRBV11-3 and J is TRBJ2-7; no clear D. The germline gives CDR1 SGHNT, CDR2 YENEEA. The CDR3 is 15 residues long. V was pared by 1 base and J by 2 bases, with 12 bases between. CDR3 loop: CASSLGSPETYEQYF. In nucleotides, the CDR3 is TGTGCCAGCAGCTTAGGGAGTCCGGAGACCTACGAGCAGTACTTC.

The rearrangement links TRBV5-4 to TRBJ2-1; 7 bases agree with TRBD1. This CDR3 spans 16 amino acids. Germline V gene sequence: CDR1 SGHNT, CDR2 YYREEE (reference sequence). V trimming: 0 bases; J trimming: 7 bases; junction bases outside the gene matches: 10. This CDR3 is CASSLAGVDRRNEQFF. CDR3 coding DNA: TGTGCCAGCAGCTTGGCAGGTGTGGACAGGCGAAATGAGCAGTTCTTC.

V gene TRBV29-1 combines with J gene TRBJ1-3, with D perhaps matching TRBD1 (5 bases). Germline V gives CDR1 SQVTM, CDR2 ANQGSEA. The CDR3 consists of 14 residues. V lost 7 bases and J 4 bases, leaving 17 bases between the germline ends. The CDR3 here is CSATLGAPGNTIYF. CDR3 bases: TGCAGCGCAACCCTTGGGGCCCCGGGAAACACCATATATTTT.

This sequence joins TRBV28 and TRBJ2-5, with D possibly matching TRBD2 (6 bases). The germline V and J ends were trimmed by 2 bases and 5 bases, with 15 bases remaining between them. CDR3 length equals 15 residues. Germline-derived CDR1 and CDR2 are MDHEN and SYDVKM. CDR3 sequence (DNA): TGTGCCAGCAGTTTAGGGGGGTTAGTTCAGGAGACCCAGTACTTC. Protein product: CASSLGGLVQETQYF.

This clone was counted once. V and J are TRBV27 and TRBJ2-1, with 7 bases identical to TRBD2. The germline CDR1 and CDR2 sequences are MNHEY and SMNVEV (reference sequence). V gave up 5 bases and J gave up 6 bases; unmatched junction bases: 10. The CDR3 totals 15 residues. CDR3 in DNA: TGTGCCAGCAGTCCCGAGGCGGGAGCCCTCAATGAGCAGTTCTTC. Protein: CASSPEAGALNEQFF.

This clone was seen a handful of times. This rearrangement joins TRBV19 to TRBJ2-7; no clear D gene. This CDR3 region has 14 residues. Trimming removed 5 bases at V and 2 bases at J, with 13 bases between. Germline CDR1 is LNHDA and CDR2 is SQIVND (reference sequence). The CDR3 nucleotides read TGTGCCAGTAGTCCCCCTAGACCTCCCTACGAGCAGTACTTC. Its translation: CASSPPRPPYEQYF.

This chain joins TRBV30 and TRBJ1-1, with 9 positions matching TRBD1. CDR1 and CDR2 from the germline V gene are GTSNPN and SVGIG (reference sequence). The V segment lost 5 bases and the J segment 4 bases; nucleotides outside the gene matches: 20. The CDR3 loop spans 18 amino acids. The CDR3, as DNA: TGTGCCTGGGGTATCACTTTGGGACAGGGATGGGTGAGCACTGAAGCTTTCTTT. It specifies CAWGITLGQGWVSTEAFF.

The J gene is TRBJ1-6, the V gene TRBV23-1, with 7 bases aligning to TRBD1. TRBV23-1 is an ORF, and what it does is uncertain. This CDR3 spans 16 amino acids. After removal of 0 bases from V and 6 bases from J, the junction contained 5 bases not matched to a gene. The DNA for the CDR3 is TGCGCCAGCAGTCAATCCAACAGGGGCTCTAATTCACCCCTCCACTTT. It is translated as CASSQSNRGSNSPLHF.